The 3 T cell receptor beta chains presented below share a single source sample, sequenced in a study of blood T cell repertoires in COVID-19. Only in-frame clones appear in the TCRdb table, and some are missing; sequencing was by immunoSEQ multiplex PCR. The data hold some 240,000 clones, with more than 85% observed a single time. The specimen was peripheral blood. These receptors came from a man aged 55 to 70 with COVID-19, enrolled during active disease.

This clone was counted a single time. This rearrangement joins TRBV11-2 to TRBJ2-2, with D tentatively TRBD1 (5 bases). This CDR3 has 15 amino acids. The germline V and J ends were trimmed by 3 bases and 0 bases, with 8 bases remaining between them. Germline CDR1 is SGHAT and CDR2 is FQNNGV. The CDR3 nucleotides read TGTGCCAGCAGCTTTGGGGCCCCGAACACCGGGGAGCTGTTTTTT. It is translated as CASSFGAPNTGELFF.

V usage is TRBV9 and J usage is TRBJ1-1, with TRBD1 identical over 12 bases. The J segment lost 6 bases and the V segment lost 3 bases, leaving 6 bases of the junction unmatched. CDR3 length: 15 residues. Germline V gives CDR1 SGDLS, CDR2 YYNGEE. CDR3: CASSGHGTGGPEAFF. CDR3 bases: TGTGCCAGCAGCGGCCACGGGACAGGGGGCCCTGAAGCTTTCTTT.

The rearrangement joins TRBV7-3 to TRBJ2-3; D is perhaps TRBD2 (7 bases). CDR3 length: 15 residues. The germline V gene has CDR1 SGHTA and CDR2 FQGTGA. The V end was cut by 0 bases, the J end by 5 bases, with 12 bases between. DNA of the CDR3: TGTGCCAGCAGCTTAACCGGGGGGCTTGGAGATACGCAGTATTTT. Its protein is CASSLTGGLGDTQYF. The variable domain in full, with the rest retrieved from reference TRBV7-3 and TRBJ2-3, is GAGVSQTPSNKVTEKGKYVELRCDPISGHTALYWYRQSLGQGPEFLIYFQGTGAADDSGLPNDRFFAVRPEGSVSTLKIQRTERGDSAVYLCASSLTGGLGDTQYFGPGTRLTVL.